These 15 T cell receptor beta chains were all obtained from the same sample, sequenced in a study of CD8+ T cells in alopecia areata. Sequencing relied on a cDNA template that was reverse transcribed from extracted RNA. The repertoire was sequenced with immunoSEQ multiplex PCR; TCRdb's copy has only in-frame clones and lacks some. The data show some 170,000 clones, 67% seen once. The material sequenced was CD8+ T cells sorted from blood, taken at week 0. The receptors stem from a human donor with alopecia areata.

There are a few counts of this clone. The V call is TRBV19, the J call TRBJ1-3, with D possibly TRBD1 on 5 matching bases. Germline V lookup: CDR1 LNHDA, CDR2 SQIVND (reference sequence). Between the trimmed V and J ends, which lost 9 bases and 2 bases, there was a span of 20 bases. The CDR3 has 16 amino acids. For the CDR3, the DNA is TGTGCCAGCGAAGGGACCCTTAAAGAGACTGGAAACACCATATATTTT. Its protein product is CASEGTLKETGNTIYF.

The CDR3 here is CASSGDRALTGELFF. The CDR3 nucleotides read TGCGCCAGCAGCGGGGACAGGGCTCTCACCGGGGAGCTGTTTTTT. V and J are TRBV5-1 and TRBJ2-2, with 9 bases matching TRBD1. The germline CDR1 and CDR2 sequences are SGHRS and YFSETQ. The CDR3 runs 15 residues. After removal of 4 bases from V and 4 bases from J, the junction contained 5 bases not matched to a gene. Full variable domain (missing parts from reference TRBV5-1 and TRBJ2-2): KAGVTQTPRYLIKTRGQQVTLSCSPISGHRSVSWYQQTPGQGLQFLFEYFSETQRNKGNFPGRFSGRQFSNSRSEMNVSTLELGDSALYLCASSGDRALTGELFFGEGSRLTVL.

The gene calls are TRBV6-7 and TRBJ1-5, with a possible D match to TRBD1 (6 bases). TRBV6-7 counts as an open reading frame of uncertain function. Between the trimmed V and J ends, which lost 7 bases and 7 bases, there was a span of 17 bases. This CDR3 is 14 amino acids long. DNA of the CDR3: TGTGCCAGCATATCACAGGGTTTAGACCAGCCCCAGCATTTT. It specifies CASISQGLDQPQHF.

The rearrangement joins TRBV27 to TRBJ2-7, with a tentative D call TRBD2 (5 bases). Germline values: CDR1 MNHEY, CDR2 SMNVEV (reference sequence). The CDR3 is 12 amino acids. V was trimmed by 2 bases and J by 7 bases, leaving 9 bases between them. CDR3 sequence (DNA): TGTGCCAGCAGTTTAGGGTCGGGGGAGCAGTACTTC. It is translated as CASSLGSGEQYF.

The table lists this clone with a few counts. This sequence joins TRBV27 and TRBJ2-3, with D perhaps matching TRBD1 (6 bases). The CDR3 length is 16 residues. V was pared by 7 bases and J by 4 bases, with 21 bases between. The V gene's germline CDR1 is MNHEY and CDR2 SMNVEV (reference sequence). The CDR3: CASKEYPTGGADTQYF. DNA for the CDR3: TGTGCCAGCAAAGAATATCCGACAGGTGGTGCAGATACGCAGTATTTT.

This clone has more than one count but fewer than ten. The chain's CDR3 is CASSISGPPRQGDTQYF. As DNA, the CDR3 is TGTGCCAGTAGTATTTCCGGACCCCCTCGGCAGGGGGATACGCAGTATTTT. The chain links TRBV19 to TRBJ2-3; TRBD1 is a possible D gene (6 bases). Germline V gives CDR1 LNHDA, CDR2 SQIVND (reference sequence). The CDR3 sequence is 17 residues long. V gave up 3 bases and J gave up 6 bases, with 22 bases separating them.

The chain is built from TRBV6-6 and TRBJ2-5; 8 bases are a match to TRBD1. With V trimmed by 2 bases and J by 5 bases, 7 bases remained unmatched. Germline loops: CDR1 MNHNY, CDR2 SVGAGI (reference sequence). There are 15 residues in the CDR3. The CDR3: CASSYGAGGRETQYF. CDR3 in DNA: TGTGCCAGCAGTTACGGGGCAGGGGGCAGGGAGACCCAGTACTTC.

This clone was detected once. This chain links TRBV5-6 with TRBJ2-3; TRBD2 might be the D (5 bases). V gave up 4 bases and J gave up 6 bases, with 9 bases separating them. Germline V gene sequence: CDR1 SGHDT, CDR2 YYEEEE. The CDR3 sequence is 12 residues long. This CDR3 reads CASSRGRDTQYF. CDR3 in DNA: TGTGCCAGCAGCCGGGGAAGGGATACGCAGTATTTT. The full variable domain, rest sourced from reference TRBV5-6 and TRBJ2-3, is DAGVTQSPTHLIKTRGQQVTLRCSPKSGHDTVSWYQQALGQGPQFIFQYYEEEERQRGNFPDRFSGHQFPNYSSELNVNALLLGDSALYLCASSRGRDTQYFGPGTRLTVL.

The chain recombines TRBV7-6 with TRBJ2-7; the D gene is possibly TRBD1 (6 bases). V dropped 3 bases and J dropped 6 bases, with 18 bases sitting between them. CDR1 SGHVS and CDR2 FNYEAQ come from the germline V gene. The CDR3 spans 15 residues. The CDR3 DNA follows: TGTGCCAGCAGCTTTCGGTCAACCCAAGGGGGCGAGCAGTACTTC. It encodes CASSFRSTQGGEQYF.

The CDR3 sequence: CASSLGDSFYGYTF. In nucleotides, the CDR3 is TGCGCCAGCAGCTTGGGGGACAGCTTCTATGGCTACACCTTC. The chain uses TRBV5-1 and TRBJ1-2; 7 bases align to TRBD1. CDR1 is SGHRS, CDR2 YFSETQ, per germline. The J segment lost 4 bases and the V segment lost 0 bases, leaving 3 bases of the junction unmatched. The CDR3 totals 14 residues.

The chain links TRBV30 to TRBJ2-7; tentative D call: TRBD1 (5 bases). The CDR3 totals 14 residues. Trimming cost V 5 bases and J 2 bases, with 16 bases left between them. Germline V CDR1 and CDR2: GTSNPN, SVGIG (reference sequence). This CDR3 is CAWESDGATYEQYF. Written as DNA, the CDR3 is TGTGCCTGGGAGTCCGATGGGGCCACCTACGAGCAGTACTTC.

This clone was counted once. The chain carries TRBV1 and TRBJ2-4; the DNA was not used to check the table's D call, TRBD2. TRBV1 is a listed pseudogene. This CDR3 has 15 amino acids. CDR3: CTSSHGGTAKNIQYF. The CDR3 region has the DNA TGCACCAGCAGCCATGGAGGGACAGCCAAAAACATTCAGTACTTC.

The chain carries TRBV27 and TRBJ2-7; no clear D gene. The length of the CDR3 is 12 residues. The ends were cut back, 8 bases at V and 0 bases at J, with 8 bases in the middle. The germline V gene has CDR1 MNHEY and CDR2 SMNVEV (reference sequence). CDR3 sequence (DNA): TGTGCCAGCGTTGGGCCCTCCTACGAGCAGTACTTC. This gives the protein CASVGPSYEQYF.

The CDR3 sequence is CSVTGTGGYEQYF. The CDR3 DNA reads as TGCAGCGTCACCGGGACAGGGGGCTACGAGCAGTACTTC. The chain couples TRBV29-1 to TRBJ2-7; 11 bases map to TRBD1. The CDR3 is made up of 13 amino acids. V trimming: 6 bases; J trimming: 3 bases; junction bases outside the gene matches: 4. Per germline, CDR1 SQVTM and CDR2 ANQGSEA.

CDR3 bases: TGTGCCAGCAGCTTGGGCACAGGGGATCAGCCCCAGCATTTT. It specifies CASSLGTGDQPQHF. The chain uses TRBV5-6 and TRBJ1-5; 7 bases line up with TRBD1. This CDR3 has 14 amino acids. V was clipped by 0 bases and J by 5 bases; unmatched bases: 2. Germline assignment: CDR1 SGHDT and CDR2 YYEEEE.